This is a list of T cell receptor beta chains from one sample in a study of control samples from healthy donors and cancer patients. Here immunoSEQ multiplex PCR was the method, and the copy in TCRdb shows in-frame clones only, minus some. The sample includes about 130,000 clones, 80% to 95% of them seen just once. Sequencing input: blood. The receptors originated from a man aged 18 to 30 in good health. CDR3s leave out the opening cysteine and the closing phenylalanine or tryptophan.

j_call v_call cdr3_aa
TRBJ1-5 TRBV3-1/TRBV3-2 ASSQDPFQPQH
TRBJ1-1 TRBV18 ASSPIRLNTEAF
TRBJ1-5 TRBV7-2 ASSLGSRSRQPQH
TRBJ2-3 TRBV5-1 ASSLGLDTQY
TRBJ1-6 TRBV5-1 ASSPEGSWDNSPLH
TRBJ2-7 TRBV18 ASSPTYYEQY
TRBJ2-7 TRBV9 ASSVEGSNYEQY
TRBJ1-1 TRBV30 AWSTGPPNTEAF
TRBJ2-7 TRBV19 ASRRGTGGSYEQY
TRBJ1-2 TRBV10-3 AISEGGGSYGYT
TRBJ1-1 TRBV18 ASSGTGEGGTEAF